Ten or more counts support the clone carrying this TCR beta chain. Its antigen is not known. The data stem from a study of CD8 T cells in ankylosing spondylitis. Notes on the study in general: Disease-linked clones bore a CD8+ phenotype, appearing relatively rarely in peripheral blood. Past studies reported some motif variants in reactive arthritis synovial fluid and blood. Disease-linked clones were reportedly significantly enriched in matched ankylosing spondylitis synovial fluid.

The CDR3 consists of 15 residues. Trimming pared 6 bases from V and 0 bases from J, leaving 12 bases between. CDR1 MDHEN and CDR2 SYDVKM come from the germline V gene. The authors made TCR beta libraries by quantitative 5'-RACE with molecular barcodes. TCRdb passed the 5' RACE reads through MiXCR, listing each CDR3 protein once. The repertoire holds fewer than 200,000 distinct CDR3 sequences, with around a sixth as singletons. The chain combines TRBV28 with TRBJ1-5; D not resolved. Sequencing used blood, either unsorted or a sorted T cell fraction (not recorded which). This receptor was identified in a male donor aged 10-30 years with ankylosing spondylitis or in good health (not recorded which). CDR3 nucleotides: TGTGCCAGCAGGGAACGGGTTTATAGCAATCAGCCCCAGCATTTT. Its protein is CASRERVYSNQPQHF.